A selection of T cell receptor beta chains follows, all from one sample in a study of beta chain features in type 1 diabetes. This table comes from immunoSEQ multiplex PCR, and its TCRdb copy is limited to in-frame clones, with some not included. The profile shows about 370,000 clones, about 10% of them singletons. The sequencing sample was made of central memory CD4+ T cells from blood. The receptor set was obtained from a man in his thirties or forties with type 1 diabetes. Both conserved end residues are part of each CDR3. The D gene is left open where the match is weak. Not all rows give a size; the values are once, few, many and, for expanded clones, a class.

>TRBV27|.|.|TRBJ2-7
CASSTETYEQYF
TGTGCCAGCAGTACAGAGACCTACGAGCAGTACTTC
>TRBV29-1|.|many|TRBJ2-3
CSVSKADTQYF
TGCAGCGTTTCCAAGGCAGATACGCAGTATTTT
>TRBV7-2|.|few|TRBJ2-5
CASSPRAGNRETQYF
TGTGCCAGCTCCCCCCGGGCGGGAAATCGAGAGACCCAGTACTTC
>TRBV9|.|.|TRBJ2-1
CASSVSWTLYNEQFF
TGTGCCAGCAGCGTCTCGTGGACGCTTTACAATGAGCAGTTCTTC
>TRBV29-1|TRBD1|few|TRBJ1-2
CSVEVGPGQGAQGYYGYTF
TGCAGCGTTGAAGTTGGCCCCGGACAGGGGGCGCAGGGGTACTATGGCTACACCTTC
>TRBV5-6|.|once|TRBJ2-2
CASSRRPGELFF
TGTGCCAGCAGCCGTCGCCCCGGGGAGCTGTTTTTT
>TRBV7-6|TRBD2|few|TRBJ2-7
CASSLVGSGRYEQYF
TGTGCCAGCAGCTTAGTAGGTAGCGGGCGCTACGAGCAGTACTTC
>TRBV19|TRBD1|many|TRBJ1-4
CASSIQQGRKLFF
TGTGCCAGTAGTATACAACAGGGGAGGAAACTGTTTTTT
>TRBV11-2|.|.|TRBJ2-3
CASSLAFGVGTDTQYF
TGTGCCAGCAGCTTAGCATTCGGCGTTGGGACAGATACGCAGTATTTT
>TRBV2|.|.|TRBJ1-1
CASSDNTEAFF
TGTGCCAGCAGTGATAACACTGAAGCTTTCTTT
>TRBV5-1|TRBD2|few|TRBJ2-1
CASSSGTSGRGSYNEQFF
TGCGCCAGCAGCTCCGGGACTAGCGGGAGAGGGTCCTACAATGAGCAGTTCTTC
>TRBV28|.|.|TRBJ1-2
CASSNGGRAPNYGYTF
TGTGCCAGCAGCAATGGGGGGCGAGCCCCTAACTATGGCTACACCTTC
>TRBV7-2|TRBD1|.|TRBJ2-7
CASSFIGTVYEQYF
TGTGCCAGCAGCTTTATCGGGACAGTCTACGAGCAGTACTTC
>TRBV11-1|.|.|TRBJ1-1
CASSLQNTEAFF
TGTGCCAGCAGCTTACAGAACACTGAAGCTTTCTTT
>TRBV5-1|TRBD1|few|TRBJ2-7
CASSLGRTGPYEQYF
TGCGCCAGCAGCTTGGGCAGGACAGGACCCTACGAGCAGTACTTC
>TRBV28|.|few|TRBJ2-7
CASSLQGPSYEQYF
TGTGCCAGCAGTTTACAGGGGCCCTCCTACGAGCAGTACTTC
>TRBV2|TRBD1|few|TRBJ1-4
CASRRQITGGSGEKLFF
TGTGCCAGCAGGAGACAAATAACAGGGGGCAGTGGTGAAAAACTGTTTTTT
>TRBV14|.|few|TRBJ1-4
CASSQDGTRREKLFF
TGTGCCAGCAGCCAAGACGGGACCCGACGGGAAAAACTGTTTTTT
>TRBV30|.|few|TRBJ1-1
CAWIRSGAYMNTEAFF
TGTGCCTGGATCCGGAGCGGGGCGTACATGAACACTGAAGCTTTCTTT
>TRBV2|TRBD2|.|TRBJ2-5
CASGGRALETQYF
TGTGCCAGCGGAGGGAGGGCCTTAGAGACCCAGTACTTC
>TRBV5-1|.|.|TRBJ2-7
CASSSYRGSSSYEQYF
TGCGCCAGCAGCTCGTACCGGGGTTCGAGCTCCTACGAGCAGTACTTC
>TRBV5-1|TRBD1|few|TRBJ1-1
CASSSAGGDTEAFF
TGCGCCAGCAGTAGCGCAGGGGGAGATACTGAAGCTTTCTTT
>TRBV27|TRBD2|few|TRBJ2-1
CASSFAGVGRDRGSYNEQFF
TGTGCCAGCAGTTTCGCGGGGGTCGGACGGGATAGGGGTAGTTACAATGAGCAGTTCTTC
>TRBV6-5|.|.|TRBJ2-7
CASSSSRAYEQYF
TGTGCCAGCAGTTCCTCAAGGGCCTACGAGCAGTACTTC
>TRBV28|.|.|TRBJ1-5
CASESFLGANQPQHF
TGTGCCAGCGAAAGTTTTCTAGGGGCAAATCAGCCCCAGCATTTT
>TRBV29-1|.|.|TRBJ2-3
CSVSDTDTQYF
TGCAGCGTTTCGGACACAGATACGCAGTATTTT
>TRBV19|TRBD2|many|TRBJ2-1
CASSISGGRANEQFF
TGTGCCAGTAGTATTTCGGGCGGGAGGGCCAATGAGCAGTTCTTC
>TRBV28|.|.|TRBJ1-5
CASSRLQGNEPQHF
TGTGCCAGCAGTCGATTACAGGGTAATGAGCCCCAGCATTTT